This entry concerns a single T cell receptor beta chain. The antigen is unknown. Alongside a J-beta primer mix, a sample-barcoded 5' primer served in a second PCR lasting about 6 to 11 cycles. A 12-random-nucleotide template-switch adaptor tagged each cDNA molecule. TCRdb reprocessed the 5' RACE reads via MiXCR and lists one record per CDR3 protein. The sample gives 700,000 to 900,000 distinct CDR3 sequences, approximately 24% of which show up once; 3% is in the top ten. Unmatched junction bases numbered 8, after V lost 8 bases and J lost 6 bases. The CDR3 sequence is 14 residues long. Germline V lookup: CDR1 MNHEY, CDR2 SVGAGI. The data belong to a study of blood T cells in healthy people across ages. The study's findings and limits: Higher diversity, along with more naive CD4+ cells, distinguished long-lived donors from aged donors.

These data were also reused for a study on T cells of mothers and their children. From that second work: Reverse transcription into cDNA received all extracted RNA, at approximately 1.5 ug per 15 ul.

This clonotype was obtained from a boy aged 10-17 years in good health. The genes are TRBV6-5 and TRBJ2-2, with 8 bases fitting TRBD1. What was sequenced was blood. This CDR3 is CASRRDRGPGELFF. The CDR3 nucleotides are TGTGCCAGCCGGAGAGACAGGGGTCCCGGGGAGCTGTTTTTT.